The 9 T cell receptor beta chains below were found in one sample sequenced in a study of blood T cell repertoires in COVID-19. Method: immunoSEQ multiplex PCR; TCRdb's copy keeps in-frame clones and lacks some. This table has some 64,000 clones, roughly 78% appearing once. The sample was peripheral blood. These receptors all stem from a man between 60 and 75 years old with COVID-19, enrolled during active disease.

The J gene is TRBJ1-2, the V gene TRBV2; 7 bases fit TRBD1. Germline V gene sequence: CDR1 SNHLY, CDR2 FYNNEI. J gave up 8 bases and V 6 bases, and 12 bases lay outside the gene matches. This CDR3 region has 14 residues. CDR3: CASRAGRGPGGYTF. The CDR3 DNA reads TGTGCCAGCAGGGCGGGTAGGGGGCCCGGGGGCTACACCTTC.

V and J are TRBV9 and TRBJ2-1; 7 positions agree with TRBD2. This CDR3 has 14 residues. V lost 4 bases and J lost 5; bases outside the gene matches: 6. Germline lookup yields CDR1 SGDLS and CDR2 YYNGEE. CDR3 sequence (DNA): TGTGCCAGCAGCAAGGGACTAACGGACAATGAGCAGTTCTTC. It is translated as CASSKGLTDNEQFF. Using reference TRBV9 and TRBJ2-1 for the parts outside the CDR3, the full variable domain is DSGVTQTPKHLITATGQRVTLRCSPRSGDLSVYWYQQSLDQGLQFLIQYYNGEERAKGNILERFSAQQFPDLHSELNLSSLELGDSALYFCASSKGLTDNEQFFGPGTRLTVL.

The V and J genes are TRBV7-2 and TRBJ2-3, with 14 bases identical to TRBD2. Germline values: CDR1 SGHTA, CDR2 FQGNSA. Unmatched junction bases numbered 1, after V lost 4 bases and J lost 1 base. This CDR3 region has 16 residues. The CDR3 DNA follows: TGTGCCAGCAGCTCGGGACTAGCGGGAGGCACAGATACGCAGTATTTT. Protein: CASSSGLAGGTDTQYF.

V usage is TRBV6-6 and J usage is TRBJ1-1; 7 nucleotides match TRBD1. This CDR3 comprises 15 residues. The ends lost 8 bases at V and 6 bases at J; junction bases unmatched: 15. Germline-derived CDR1 and CDR2 are MNHNY and SVGAGI (reference sequence). CDR3 in amino acids: CASVGTHRGGAEAFF. The CDR3 DNA reads TGTGCCAGCGTCGGAACCCACAGGGGCGGCGCTGAAGCTTTCTTT.

The chain has TRBV5-5 and TRBJ2-7; a possible D gene is TRBD2 (6 bases). Germline V gene lookup returns CDR1 SGHKS and CDR2 YYEKEE (reference sequence). The CDR3 contains 15 residues. The ends were cut back, 3 bases at V and 0 bases at J, with 13 bases in the middle. The CDR3 nucleotides read TGTGCCAGCAGCTCCGAGCGGGCGAGCTCCTACGAGCAGTACTTC. As protein: CASSSERASSYEQYF.

The chain uses TRBV19 and TRBJ2-1, with 7 bases aligning to TRBD2. After removal of 3 bases from V and 7 bases from J, the junction contained 15 bases not matched to a gene. This CDR3 spans 17 amino acids. Per germline, CDR1 LNHDA and CDR2 SQIVND (reference sequence). In DNA form, the CDR3 reads TGTGCCAGTAGTATGGGGTCTAGCGGCCTTATTATAAATGAGCAGTTCTTC. Encoded protein: CASSMGSSGLIINEQFF.

The chain couples TRBV5-4 to TRBJ1-1; TRBD1 matches 8 bases. The germline V gene has CDR1 SGHNT and CDR2 YYREEE (reference sequence). J was trimmed by 1 base and V by 4 bases; bases with no gene match: 3. This CDR3 region has 14 residues. CDR3 DNA: TGTGCCAGCAGCGTGGACAGGGAGAACACTGAAGCTTTCTTT. Translating gives CASSVDRENTEAFF.

CDR3 nucleotides: TGTGCCACCAGCAAGGACTACTCCTACGAGCAGTACTTC. Its protein product is CATSKDYSYEQYF. The chain couples TRBV15 to TRBJ2-7, with D tentatively TRBD2 (6 bases). The V gene lost 4 bases and the J gene lost 0 bases, with 7 bases spanning the gap. The CDR3 sequence is 13 residues long. Per germline, CDR1 LNHNV and CDR2 YYDKDF (reference sequence).

The rearrangement joins TRBV5-1 to TRBJ2-2, with a possible D match to TRBD1 (5 bases). V gave up 4 bases and J gave up 4 bases, with 11 bases separating them. The germline CDR1 and CDR2 sequences are SGHRS and YFSETQ. The CDR3 loop spans 14 amino acids. CDR3 in DNA: TGCGCCAGCAGCCTACAGGATCCCACCGGGGAGCTGTTTTTT. Protein product: CASSLQDPTGELFF.